This T cell receptor beta chain came from a study of CD8 T cells in ankylosing spondylitis (dated by TCRdb to 2016 to 2017). For context, the study as a whole: The study set out to find disease-linked TCR variants by profiling T cell receptor beta repertoires in ankylosing spondylitis patients and healthy donors. The whole study cohort included over 85 healthy donors and 20 to 25 ankylosing spondylitis patients. Samples of peripheral blood were taken, and for ankylosing spondylitis patients, synovial fluid was collected as well.

Instrument on record: Illumina HiSeq 2500. TCR beta libraries were prepared by quantitative 5'-RACE with molecular barcodes. The paper's data handling went like this. A new computational method, built on a probabilistic model of VDJ rearrangement, was used to identify disease-linked TCR variants. TCRdb took the public reads, trimmed them with fastp at Q25, ran MiXCR for clone calling and kept in-frame beta chains. Rows are unified per CDR3 protein, each entry keeping the most common DNA and genes. For this entry, the V and J calls and clone size follow TCRdb and not the study's own pipeline. This sample is represented by some 37,000 distinct CDR3 sequences; 11% of them were singletons. Jointly, the top ten make up 20% to 25% of the sample. The germline V gene sets CDR1 to MNHEY and CDR2 to SVGAGI. The CDR3, from cysteine to phenylalanine, totals 15 residues. Only CDR3 DNA remains: 45 bases, in frame from the first base. V lost 5 bases and J lost 2 bases, and the count of bases not matched to a germline gene is 5.

Beyond this particular receptor, the publication reports: Some motif variants were previously reported in synovial fluid and blood of reactive arthritis patients, suggesting common disease-initiation mechanisms. The disease-linked clones had a CD8+ phenotype and were found at relatively low frequencies in peripheral blood. Significant enrichment of the disease-linked clones was reported in matched synovial fluid samples from ankylosing spondylitis patients. A TCR beta motif made up of several highly homologous amino acid variants appeared to be characteristic of blood from ankylosing spondylitis patients.

Synovial fluid samples were matched to blood samples from the same ankylosing spondylitis patients. Notes on this clonotype: Its antigen is not yet known. Base qualities are not recorded, but no much larger clone differs from it by a single base.

The TCR originated in a male donor with ankylosing spondylitis. Recombination linked TRBV6-5 to TRBJ1-4; 7 middle bases align to TRBD1. The sequenced material came from synovial fluid, either unsorted or a sorted T cell fraction (not recorded which). The nucleotide sequence reads as follows: TGTGCCAGCAGTACTCACAGGGGTACTAATGAAAAACTGTTTTTT. The encoded protein is CASSTHRGTNEKLFF.